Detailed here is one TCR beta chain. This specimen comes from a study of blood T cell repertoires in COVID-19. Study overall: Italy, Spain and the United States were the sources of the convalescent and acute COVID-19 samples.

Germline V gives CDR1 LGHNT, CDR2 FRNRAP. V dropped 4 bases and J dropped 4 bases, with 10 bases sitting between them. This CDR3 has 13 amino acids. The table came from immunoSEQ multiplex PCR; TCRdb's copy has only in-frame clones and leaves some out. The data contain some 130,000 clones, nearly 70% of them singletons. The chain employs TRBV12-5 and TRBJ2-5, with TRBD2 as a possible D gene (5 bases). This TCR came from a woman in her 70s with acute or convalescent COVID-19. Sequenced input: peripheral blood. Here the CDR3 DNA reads TGTGCTAGTGGTTCTCAGCGGCTAGAGACCCAGTACTTC. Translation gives CASGSQRLETQYF. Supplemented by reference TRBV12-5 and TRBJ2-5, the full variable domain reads DARVTQTPRHKVTEMGQEVTMRCQPILGHNTVFWYRQTMMQGLELLAYFRNRAPLDDSGMPKDRFSAEMPDATLATLKIQPSEPRDSAVYFCASGSQRLETQYFGPGTRLLVL.